In this sample, the clone carrying this TCR beta chain turned up a few times. No antigen is known for it. TCR beta CDR3 regions were amplified from RNA transcripts. The primer set for the first-round RT-PCR of the TCR CDR3 was HTBI. MiXCR, run by TCRdb on the multiplex PCR reads, gives a single entry per CDR3 protein. The table includes about 260,000 distinct CDR3 sequences, roughly 20% detected once. The data belong to a study of T cells in Graves' hyperthyroidism and ophthalmopathy. Overall study: Once the initial diagnosis was made, peripheral blood was obtained before any treatment. Whole-study results and caveats: The authors' 13 V-J model separated ophthalmopathy from stable hyperthyroidism.

V was trimmed by 6 bases and J by 0 bases, leaving 15 bases between them. This CDR3 comprises 15 residues. Germline CDR1 SNHLY, CDR2 FYNNEI. The chain couples TRBV2 to TRBJ2-7, with TRBD1 as a possible D gene (6 bases). The clonotype originates from a young man with Graves' ophthalmopathy. Sequenced: blood. This chain's CDR3 is CASRERTAYSYEQYF. The CDR3 DNA reads as TGTGCCAGCAGGGAAAGGACAGCTTACTCCTACGAGCAGTACTTC.